The T cell receptor (beta chain) under discussion was sequenced for a study of shared clonotypes between healthy human individuals. The data were produced by immunoSEQ multiplex PCR, yet TCRdb's version contains in-frame clones alone and is incomplete. The sample shows some 1.5 million clones, roughly 98% of them seen only once. The CDR3 contains 14 residues. Trimming pared 3 bases from V and 4 bases from J, leaving 9 bases between. The V gene's germline CDR1 is SGHNT and CDR2 YENEEA. V is TRBV11-3 and J is TRBJ2-2; TRBD2 might be the D (6 bases). The sequence was collected from a man under 40 in good health. The sequenced material came from naive CD4+ T cells sorted from blood. As for subset: CD45RA+ positively selected. The DNA for the CDR3 is TGTGCCAGCAGCTTGCGGGGCGCCACCGGGGAGCTGTTTTTT. This translates into CASSLRGATGELFF.